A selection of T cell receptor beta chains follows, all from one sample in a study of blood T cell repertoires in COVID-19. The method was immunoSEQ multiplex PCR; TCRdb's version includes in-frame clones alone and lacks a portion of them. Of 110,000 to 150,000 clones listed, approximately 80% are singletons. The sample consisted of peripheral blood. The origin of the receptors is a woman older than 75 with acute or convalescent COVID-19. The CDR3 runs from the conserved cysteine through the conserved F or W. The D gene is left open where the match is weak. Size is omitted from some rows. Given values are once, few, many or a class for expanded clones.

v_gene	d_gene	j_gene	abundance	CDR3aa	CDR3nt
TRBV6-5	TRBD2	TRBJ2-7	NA	CASSIRRGGLYEQYF	TGTGCCAGCAGCATTAGGCGGGGGGGACTTTACGAGCAGTACTTC
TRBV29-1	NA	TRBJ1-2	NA	CSVEDSLGYTF	TGCAGCGTTGAGGACAGCCTTGGCTACACCTTC
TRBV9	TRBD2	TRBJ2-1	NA	CASSVALAGGPMNEQFF	TGTGCCAGCAGCGTCGCCTTAGCGGGGGGGCCGATGAATGAGCAGTTCTTC
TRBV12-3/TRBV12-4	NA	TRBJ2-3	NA	CASIVRDTQYF	TGTGCCAGCATCGTTCGAGATACGCAGTATTTT
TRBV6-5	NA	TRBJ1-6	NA	CASSYSRVEGSPLHF	TGTGCCAGCAGTTACTCGCGAGTTGAGGGTTCACCCCTCCACTTT
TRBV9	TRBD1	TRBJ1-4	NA	CASSGDRGNEKLFF	TGTGCCAGCAGCGGAGACAGGGGAAATGAAAAACTGTTTTTT
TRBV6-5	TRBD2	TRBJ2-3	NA	CASRRGGYNTDTQYF	TGTGCCAGCAGACGCGGGGGGTATAACACAGATACGCAGTATTTT
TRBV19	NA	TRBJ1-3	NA	CASSPGRTGNTIYF	TGTGCCAGTAGTCCAGGGAGGACTGGAAACACCATATATTTT
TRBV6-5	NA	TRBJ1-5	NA	CASRTQLNQPQHF	TGTGCCAGCAGGACCCAACTAAATCAGCCCCAGCATTTT
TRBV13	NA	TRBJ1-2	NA	CASSLGLAGAFGYTF	TGTGCCAGCAGCTTAGGCCTTGCGGGCGCGTTTGGCTACACCTTC
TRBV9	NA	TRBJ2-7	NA	CASSRQVGASYEQYF	TGTGCCAGCAGCCGCCAGGTGGGGGCTTCCTACGAGCAGTACTTC
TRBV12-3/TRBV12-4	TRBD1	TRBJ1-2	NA	CASSADRVRGYTF	TGTGCCAGCAGTGCCGACAGGGTTAGGGGCTACACCTTC
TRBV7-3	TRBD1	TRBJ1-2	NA	CASSLRTGGGSGYGYTF	TGTGCCAGCAGCTTACGGACAGGGGGAGGGTCAGGCTATGGCTACACCTTC
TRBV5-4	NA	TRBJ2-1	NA	CASSLPGLPNEQFF	TGTGCCAGCAGCCTGCCGGGACTGCCAAATGAGCAGTTCTTC
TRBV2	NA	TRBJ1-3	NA	CASSDQQGPHSGNTIYF	TGTGCCAGCAGTGACCAGCAGGGGCCTCACTCTGGAAACACCATATATTTT
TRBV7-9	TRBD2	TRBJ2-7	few	CASSLAVWGGEQYF	TGTGCCAGCAGCTTAGCGGTATGGGGGGGCGAGCAGTACTTC
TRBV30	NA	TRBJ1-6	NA	CAWRGIGPLHF	TGTGCCTGGAGGGGCATTGGACCCCTCCACTTT
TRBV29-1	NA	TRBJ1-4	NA	CSGSRGTNEKLFF	TGCAGCGGCTCCAGGGGTACTAATGAAAAACTGTTTTTT
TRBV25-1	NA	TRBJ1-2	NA	CASGRDYGYTF	TGTGCCAGCGGCCGGGACTATGGCTACACCTTC
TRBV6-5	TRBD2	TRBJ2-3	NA	CASRPPGGTSDTQYF	TGTGCCAGCAGACCTCCGGGGGGAACTTCAGATACGCAGTATTTT
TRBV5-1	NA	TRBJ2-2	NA	CASSPANYRVAGELFF	TGCGCCAGCAGCCCGGCGAATTACAGGGTTGCCGGGGAGCTGTTTTTT
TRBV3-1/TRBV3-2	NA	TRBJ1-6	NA	CASSQVGGTNSPLHF	TGTGCCAGCAGCCAAGTCGGGGGTACCAATTCACCCCTCCACTTT
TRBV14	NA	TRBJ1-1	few	CASSQMSEAFF	TGTGCCAGCAGCCAAATGAGTGAAGCTTTCTTT
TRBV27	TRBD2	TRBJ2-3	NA	CASSGGSGALTDTQYF	TGTGCCAGCAGTGGGGGTAGCGGGGCTCTCACAGATACGCAGTATTTT
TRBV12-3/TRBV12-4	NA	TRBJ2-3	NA	CASSLWPHTQYF	TGTGCCAGCAGTTTATGGCCACATACGCAGTATTTT
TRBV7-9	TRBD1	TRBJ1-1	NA	CASRRDRGAGEAFF	TGTGCCAGCAGAAGGGACAGGGGAGCGGGTGAAGCTTTCTTT
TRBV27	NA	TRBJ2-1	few	CASSSTPSGYNEQFF	TGTGCCAGCAGTTCCACCCCCTCGGGATACAATGAGCAGTTCTTC
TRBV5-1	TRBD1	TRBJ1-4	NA	CASSNGQGRNEKLFF	TGCGCCAGCAGCAACGGACAGGGGCGAAATGAAAAACTGTTTTTT
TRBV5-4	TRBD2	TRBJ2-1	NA	CASSLTSGATLLDNEQFF	TGTGCCAGCAGTTTAACTAGCGGGGCGACCCTCCTTGACAATGAGCAGTTCTTC
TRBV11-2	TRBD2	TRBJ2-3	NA	CASSFIAGGTDTQYF	TGTGCCAGCAGCTTTATAGCGGGGGGCACAGATACGCAGTATTTT
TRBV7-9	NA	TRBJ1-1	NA	CASSFRATEAFF	TGTGCCAGCAGCTTCAGGGCCACTGAAGCTTTCTTT
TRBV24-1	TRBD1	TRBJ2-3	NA	CATSSGTATQYF	TGTGCCACCAGTTCCGGGACAGCAACGCAGTATTTT
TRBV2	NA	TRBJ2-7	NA	CASKGSASAGQYF	TGTGCCAGCAAGGGTAGCGCCTCTGCGGGGCAGTACTTC
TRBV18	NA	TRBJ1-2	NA	CASSHGGSADGYGYTF	TGTGCCAGCTCACATGGGGGGTCAGCAGACGGCTATGGCTACACCTTC
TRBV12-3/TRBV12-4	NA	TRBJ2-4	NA	CASSLRAGNIQYF	TGTGCCAGCAGCCTGAGGGCTGGGAACATTCAGTACTTC
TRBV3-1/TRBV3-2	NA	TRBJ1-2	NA	CATAGDANYGYTF	TGTGCCACCGCGGGAGACGCTAACTATGGCTACACCTTC
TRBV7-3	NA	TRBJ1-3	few	CASSSNSGNTIYF	TGTGCCAGCAGCTCTAACTCTGGAAACACCATATATTTT
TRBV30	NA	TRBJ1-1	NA	CAWTLNSGVNTEAFF	TGTGCCTGGACCCTGAATTCCGGGGTGAACACTGAAGCTTTCTTT
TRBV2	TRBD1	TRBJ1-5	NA	CASSYGQGAHQPQHF	TGTGCCAGCAGTTATGGACAGGGGGCGCATCAGCCCCAGCATTTT
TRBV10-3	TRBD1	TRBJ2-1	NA	CAISVQGVGEQFF	TGTGCCATCAGTGTCCAGGGGGTGGGGGAGCAGTTCTTC
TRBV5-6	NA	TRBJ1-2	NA	CASSLGHNSYGYTF	TGTGCCAGCAGCTTGGGACATAATTCATATGGCTACACCTTC
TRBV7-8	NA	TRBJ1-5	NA	CASSSPAREAGNQPQHF	TGTGCCAGCAGCTCTCCCGCGAGGGAAGCGGGCAATCAGCCCCAGCATTTT
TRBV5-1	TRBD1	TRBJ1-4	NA	CASRPGQGSTGEKLFF	TGCGCCAGCAGGCCGGGACAGGGAAGTACGGGGGAAAAACTGTTTTTT
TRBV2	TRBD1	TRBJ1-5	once	CASSDRGQRNQPQHF	TGTGCCAGCAGTGACAGGGGGCAGCGAAATCAGCCCCAGCATTTT
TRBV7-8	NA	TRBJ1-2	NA	CASSQGLGDYGYTF	TGTGCCAGCAGCCAAGGGCTCGGGGACTATGGCTACACCTTC
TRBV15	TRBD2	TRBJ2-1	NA	CATSSSGGYNEQFF	TGTGCCACCAGCAGTAGCGGGGGGTACAATGAGCAGTTCTTC
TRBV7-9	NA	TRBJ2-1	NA	CASSLTDSYNEQFF	TGTGCCAGCAGCTTGACGGACAGTTACAATGAGCAGTTCTTC
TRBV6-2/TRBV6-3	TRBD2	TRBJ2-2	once	CASSPSGINTGELFF	TGTGCCAGCAGTCCCAGCGGGATAAACACCGGGGAGCTGTTTTTT
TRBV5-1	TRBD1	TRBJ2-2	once	CASSLPLNAGTGRSGELFF	TGCGCCAGCAGCTTGCCACTAAACGCCGGGACAGGACGGTCCGGGGAGCTGTTTTTT
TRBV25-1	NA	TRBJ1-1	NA	CASTLSGGGNTEAFF	TGTGCCAGCACCCTATCCGGGGGGGGAAACACTGAAGCTTTCTTT
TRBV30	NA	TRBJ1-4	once	CACFDPGSNEKLFF	TGTGCCTGTTTTGACCCAGGGTCGAATGAAAAACTGTTTTTT
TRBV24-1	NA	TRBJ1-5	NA	CARRLPDQPQHF	TGTGCCAGAAGACTCCCGGATCAGCCCCAGCATTTT
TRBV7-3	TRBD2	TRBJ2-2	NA	CASSLMPSGGTGELFF	TGTGCCAGCAGCTTAATGCCTAGCGGCGGGACCGGGGAGCTGTTTTTT